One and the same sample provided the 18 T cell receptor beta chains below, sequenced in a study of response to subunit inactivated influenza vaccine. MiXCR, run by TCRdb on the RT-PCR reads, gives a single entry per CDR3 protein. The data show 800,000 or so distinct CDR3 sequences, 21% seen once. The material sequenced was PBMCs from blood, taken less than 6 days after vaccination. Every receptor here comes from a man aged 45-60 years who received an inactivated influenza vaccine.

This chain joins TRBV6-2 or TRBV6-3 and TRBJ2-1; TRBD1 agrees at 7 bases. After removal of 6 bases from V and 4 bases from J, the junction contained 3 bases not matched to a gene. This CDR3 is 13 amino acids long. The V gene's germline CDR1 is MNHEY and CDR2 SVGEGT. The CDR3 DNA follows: TGTGCCAGCAGACAGGGGCGGTACAATGAGCAGTTCTTC. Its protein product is CASRQGRYNEQFF.

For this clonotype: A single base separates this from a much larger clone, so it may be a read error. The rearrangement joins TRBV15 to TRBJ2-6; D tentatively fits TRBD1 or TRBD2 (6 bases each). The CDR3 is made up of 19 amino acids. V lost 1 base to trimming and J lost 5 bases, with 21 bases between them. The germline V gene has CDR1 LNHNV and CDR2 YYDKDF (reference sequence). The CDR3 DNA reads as TGTGCCACCAGCAGAGTTGGGGGGCGACTGGCTTTAAGGGCCAACGTCCTGACTTTC. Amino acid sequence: CATSRVGGRLALRANVLTF.

This CDR3 reads CASSYGGSSPSYEQYF. The CDR3 bases are TGTGCCAGCAGTTATGGGGGATCTTCACCCTCCTACGAGCAGTACTTC. The chain links TRBV6-2 or TRBV6-3 to TRBJ2-7; D tentatively fits TRBD1 or TRBD2 (5 bases each). The CDR3 covers 16 residues. The ends were cut back, 3 bases at V and 0 bases at J, with 15 bases in the middle. Looked up from germline, CDR1 is MNHEY and CDR2 is SVGEGT.

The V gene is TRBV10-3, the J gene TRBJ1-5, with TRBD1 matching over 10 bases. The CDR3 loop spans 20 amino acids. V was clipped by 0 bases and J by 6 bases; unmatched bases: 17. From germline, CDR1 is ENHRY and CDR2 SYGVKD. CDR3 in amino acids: CAISESFLGSGQGLGQPQHF. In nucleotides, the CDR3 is TGTGCCATCAGTGAGTCGTTTCTCGGTTCGGGACAGGGGCTGGGTCAGCCCCAGCATTTT.

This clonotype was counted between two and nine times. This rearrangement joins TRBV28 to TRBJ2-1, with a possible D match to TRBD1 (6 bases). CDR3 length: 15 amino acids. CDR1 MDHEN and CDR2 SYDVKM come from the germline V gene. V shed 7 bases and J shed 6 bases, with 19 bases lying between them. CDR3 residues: CASTYRQEVVNEQFF. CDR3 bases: TGTGCCAGCACCTACCGACAGGAAGTGGTCAATGAGCAGTTCTTC. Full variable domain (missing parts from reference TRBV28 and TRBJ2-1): DVKVTQSSRYLVKRTGEKVFLECVQDMDHENMFWYRQDPGLGLRLIYFSYDVKMKEKGDIPEGYSVSREKKERFSLILESASTNQTSMYLCASTYRQEVVNEQFFGPGTRLTVL.

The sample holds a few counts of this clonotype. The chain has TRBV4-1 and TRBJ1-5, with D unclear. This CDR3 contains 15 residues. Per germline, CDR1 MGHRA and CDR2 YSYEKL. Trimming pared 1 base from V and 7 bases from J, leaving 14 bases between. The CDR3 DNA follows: TGCGCCAGCAGCCAAGGGAGGACGGCCGGCCAGCCCCAGCATTTT. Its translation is CASSQGRTAGQPQHF.

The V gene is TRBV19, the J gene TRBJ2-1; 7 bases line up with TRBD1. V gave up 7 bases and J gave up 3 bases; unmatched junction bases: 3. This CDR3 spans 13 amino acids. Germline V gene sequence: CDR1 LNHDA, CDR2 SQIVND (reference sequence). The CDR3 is CASTRQGYNEQFF. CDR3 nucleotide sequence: TGTGCCAGTACCAGACAGGGCTACAATGAGCAGTTCTTC. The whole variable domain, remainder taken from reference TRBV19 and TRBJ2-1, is DGGITQSPKYLFRKEGQNVTLSCEQNLNHDAMYWYRQDPGQGLRLIYYSQIVNDFQKGDIAEGYSVSREKKESFPLTVTSAQKNPTAFYLCASTRQGYNEQFFGPGTRLTVL.

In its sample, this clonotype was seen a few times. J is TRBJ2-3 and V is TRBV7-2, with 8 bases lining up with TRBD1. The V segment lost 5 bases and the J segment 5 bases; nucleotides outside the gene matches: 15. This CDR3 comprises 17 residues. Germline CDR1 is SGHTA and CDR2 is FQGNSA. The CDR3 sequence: CASSRRSTGAAGDTQYF. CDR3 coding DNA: TGTGCCAGCAGCCGACGATCGACAGGGGCCGCCGGAGATACGCAGTATTTT.

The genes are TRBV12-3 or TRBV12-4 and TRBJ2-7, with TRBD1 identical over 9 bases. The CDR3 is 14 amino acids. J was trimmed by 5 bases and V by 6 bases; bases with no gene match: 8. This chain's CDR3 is CASRPTGGYNEQYF. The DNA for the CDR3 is TGTGCCAGCAGGCCAACAGGGGGCTACAACGAGCAGTACTTC.

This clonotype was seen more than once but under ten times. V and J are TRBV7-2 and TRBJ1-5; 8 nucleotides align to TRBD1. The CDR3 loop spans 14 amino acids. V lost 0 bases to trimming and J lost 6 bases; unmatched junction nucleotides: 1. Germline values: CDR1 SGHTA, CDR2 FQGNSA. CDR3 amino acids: CASSLAGTGQPQHF. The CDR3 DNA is TGTGCCAGCAGCTTAGCGGGGACAGGTCAGCCCCAGCATTTT.

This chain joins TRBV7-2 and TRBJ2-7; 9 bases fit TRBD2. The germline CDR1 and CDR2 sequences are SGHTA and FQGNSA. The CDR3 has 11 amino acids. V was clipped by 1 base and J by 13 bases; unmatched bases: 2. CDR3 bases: TGTGCCAGCAGCTTAGATAGCGGGAGATACTTC. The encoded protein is CASSLDSGRYF.

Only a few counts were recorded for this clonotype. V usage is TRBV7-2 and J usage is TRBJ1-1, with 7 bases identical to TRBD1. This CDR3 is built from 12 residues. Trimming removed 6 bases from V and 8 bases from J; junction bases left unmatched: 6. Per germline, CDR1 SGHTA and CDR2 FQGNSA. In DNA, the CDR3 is TGTGCCAGCAGTACGGACAGGAAAGAAGCTTTCTTT. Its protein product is CASSTDRKEAFF. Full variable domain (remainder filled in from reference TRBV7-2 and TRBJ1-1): GAGVSQSPSNKVTEKGKDVELRCDPISGHTALYWYRQSLGQGLEFLIYFQGNSAPDKSGLPSDRFSAERTGGSVSTLTIQRTQQEDSAVYLCASSTDRKEAFFGQGTRLTVV.

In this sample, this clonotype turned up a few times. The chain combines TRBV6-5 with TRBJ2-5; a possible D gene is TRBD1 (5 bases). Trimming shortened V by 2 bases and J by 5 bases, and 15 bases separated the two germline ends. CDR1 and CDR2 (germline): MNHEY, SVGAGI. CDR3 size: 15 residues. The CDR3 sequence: CASSYQGRRTETQYF. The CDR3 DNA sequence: TGTGCCAGCAGTTACCAGGGCAGGCGGACGGAGACCCAGTACTTC.

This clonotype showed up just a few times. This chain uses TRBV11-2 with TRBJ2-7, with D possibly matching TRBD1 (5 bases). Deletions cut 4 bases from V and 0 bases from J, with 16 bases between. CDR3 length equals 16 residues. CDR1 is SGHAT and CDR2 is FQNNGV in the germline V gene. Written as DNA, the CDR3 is TGTGCCAGCAGCTCCATCCAGGGCGCCGGCTCCTACGAGCAGTACTTC. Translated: CASSSIQGAGSYEQYF.

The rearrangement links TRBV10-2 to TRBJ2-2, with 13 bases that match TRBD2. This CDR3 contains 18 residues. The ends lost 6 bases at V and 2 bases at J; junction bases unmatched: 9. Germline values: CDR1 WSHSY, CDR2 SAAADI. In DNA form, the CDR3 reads TGCGCCAGCAGGAGAGGACTAGCGGGAGTCTCAAACACCGGGGAGCTGTTTTTT. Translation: CASRRGLAGVSNTGELFF.

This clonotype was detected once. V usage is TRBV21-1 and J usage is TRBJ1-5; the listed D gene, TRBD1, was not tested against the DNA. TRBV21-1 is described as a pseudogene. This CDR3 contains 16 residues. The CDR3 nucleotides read TGTGCCAGCCCCAAAGGGGAAGGGGCTAGCAATCAGCCCCAGCATTTT. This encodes CASPKGEGASNQPQHF.

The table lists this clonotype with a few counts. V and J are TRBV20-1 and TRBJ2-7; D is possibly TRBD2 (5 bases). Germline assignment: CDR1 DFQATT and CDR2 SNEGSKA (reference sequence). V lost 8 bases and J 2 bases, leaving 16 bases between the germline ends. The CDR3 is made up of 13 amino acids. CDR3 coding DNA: TGCAGTTCTCTGGTCGGAGGTACCTACGAGCAGTACTTC. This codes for CSSLVGGTYEQYF.

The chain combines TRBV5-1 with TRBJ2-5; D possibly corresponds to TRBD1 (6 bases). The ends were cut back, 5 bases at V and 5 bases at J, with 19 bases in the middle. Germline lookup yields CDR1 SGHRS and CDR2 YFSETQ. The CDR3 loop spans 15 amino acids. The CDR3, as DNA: TGCGCCAGCAGTTTTATACAGGGTTTCCGGGAGACCCAGTACTTC. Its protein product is CASSFIQGFRETQYF. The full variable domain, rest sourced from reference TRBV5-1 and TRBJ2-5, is KAGVTQTPRYLIKTRGQQVTLSCSPISGHRSVSWYQQTPGQGLQFLFEYFSETQRNKGNFPGRFSGRQFSNSRSEMNVSTLELGDSALYLCASSFIQGFRETQYFGPGTRLLVL.